This TCR beta chain was documented in a study of T-cell memory formation after mild COVID-19. The CDR3 consists of 16 residues. Germline values: CDR1 SGHDT, CDR2 YYEEEE. V was shortened by 5 bases and J by 6 bases, with 24 bases between the two germline ends. The 5'RACE method, run with constant-segment primers, produced TCR alpha and TCR beta cDNA libraries (carrying sample barcodes and UMIs). TCRdb ran MiXCR on the 5' RACE reads and lists one entry per CDR3 protein. The sample carries 200,000 to 250,000 distinct CDR3 sequences, around a tenth recorded once. Study-wide findings and caveats: Contracting CD8+ clones were enriched in EMRA, CD4+ mainly in CM and EM. Several responding clones turned up in pre-infection memory, indicating that cross-reactive memory may have taken part. A second wave expanding day 15 to 37 was CD4+-biased; contracting clones were balanced.

As regards this clonotype: Antigen: not known.

Specimen: PBMCs or a T cell subset sorted from them (not recorded which). This TCR was sampled from a man aged 18 to 30 who had mild COVID-19 (a few samples of this study predate the infection). Cell type and time point are not known. The V and J genes are TRBV5-6 and TRBJ2-7; D perhaps matches TRBD2 (5 bases). CDR3 bases: TGTGCCAGCAGTCATGTCCCGGGATCCGGTGGGTCCGAGCAGTACTTC. Protein product: CASSHVPGSGGSEQYF. Full variable domain (outside the CDR3, taken from reference TRBV5-6 and TRBJ2-7): DAGVTQSPTHLIKTRGQQVTLRCSPKSGHDTVSWYQQALGQGPQFIFQYYEEEERQRGNFPDRFSGHQFPNYSSELNVNALLLGDSALYLCASSHVPGSGGSEQYFGPGTRLTVT.